The present TCR beta chain was sequenced within a study of blood T cell repertoires in COVID-19. In the study overall: COVID-19 samples from acute and convalescent phases originated in the United States, Italy and Spain.

Authors' data handling: Counts of nucleated cells, estimated from reference gene primer amplification, were obtained. Assay: immunoSEQ multiplex PCR; the TCRdb copy retains only in-frame clones and omits some. Clone size and the V and J calls come from that table; the DNA yielded D and trimming. The repertoire includes about 130,000 clones, approximately 86% of them detected once, and about an eighth sits in the top ten. The germline V gene has CDR1 KGHSH and CDR2 LQKENI. V lost 0 bases and J 5 bases, leaving 13 bases between the germline ends. This CDR3 contains 16 residues. Seattle patient enrollment occurred during active infection, with longitudinal follow-up thereafter.

The sample taken for sequencing was peripheral blood. This sequence was found in a woman in her 70s with COVID-19, enrolled during active disease. The chain uses TRBV18 and TRBJ1-4; D ambiguous. CDR3 nucleotide sequence: TGTGCCAGCTCACCACCTACTAGGGAGGGAAATGAAAAACTGTTTTTT. Its translation is CASSPPTREGNEKLFF.